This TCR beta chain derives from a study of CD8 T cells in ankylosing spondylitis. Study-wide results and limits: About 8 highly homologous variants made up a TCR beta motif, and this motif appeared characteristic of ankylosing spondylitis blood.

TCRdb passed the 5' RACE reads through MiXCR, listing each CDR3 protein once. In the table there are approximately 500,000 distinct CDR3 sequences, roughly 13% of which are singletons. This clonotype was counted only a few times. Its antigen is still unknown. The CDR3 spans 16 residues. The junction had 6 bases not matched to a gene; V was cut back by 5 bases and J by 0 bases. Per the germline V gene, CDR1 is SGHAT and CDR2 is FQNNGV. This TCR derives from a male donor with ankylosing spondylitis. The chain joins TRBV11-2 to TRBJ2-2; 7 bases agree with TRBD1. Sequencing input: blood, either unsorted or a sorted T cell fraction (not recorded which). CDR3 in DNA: TGTGCCAGCAGCCCGACAGGGAGTCCGAACACCGGGGAGCTGTTTTTT. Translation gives CASSPTGSPNTGELFF. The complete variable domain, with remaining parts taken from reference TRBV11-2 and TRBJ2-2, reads EAGVAQSPRYKIIEKRQSVAFWCNPISGHATLYWYQQILGQGPKLLIQFQNNGVVDDSQLPKDRFSAERLKGVDSTLKIQPAKLEDSAVYLCASSPTGSPNTGELFFGEGSRLTVL.